This TCR beta chain was retrieved from a study of shared clonotypes between healthy human individuals. Naive CD8 cells lacked CD45RO and underwent positive selection for CCR7, leaving out terminally differentiated effector memory CD45RA+ cells. Sequencing used immunoSEQ multiplex PCR; TCRdb keeps in-frame clones, though not all of them. The sample contains 800,000 or so clones, around 96% of which appear only once. The germline V gene has CDR1 SGHAT and CDR2 FQNNGV. V gave up 5 bases and J gave up 1 base, with 17 bases separating them. The CDR3 totals 16 residues. This clonotype was obtained from a man aged 30-40 years in good health. The chain combines TRBV11-2 with TRBJ1-1; D not certain. The sequencing sample was made of naive CD8+ T cells sorted from blood. This chain's CDR3 is CASSETGRKRNTEAFF. The CDR3 DNA is TGTGCCAGCAGCGAAACCGGGCGAAAGAGGAACACTGAAGCTTTCTTT.